Following are 16 T cell receptor beta chains from one sample sequenced in a study of early T cells in non-severe SARS-CoV-2 infection. A single record per CDR3 protein comes from TCRdb applying MiXCR to the 5' RACE reads. The table lists fewer than 70,000 distinct CDR3 sequences, over 9.5% of them singletons. Sequences were obtained from whole blood. These receptor sequences come from an adult who was a healthcare worker with PCR-confirmed SARS-CoV-2 infection or an uninfected control (not recorded which).

The chain uses TRBV7-9 and TRBJ1-6; D remains unclear. Germline V gene sequence: CDR1 SEHNR, CDR2 FQNEAQ (reference sequence). The CDR3 runs to 15 residues. Trimming took 5 bases from V and 5 from J, leaving 13 bases between them. Here the CDR3 reads CASSPRAGDNSPLHF. The CDR3 nucleotides are TGTGCCAGCAGCCCCCGGGCCGGGGATAATTCACCCCTCCACTTT.

This clonotype has at least ten counts. V and J are TRBV19 and TRBJ1-2; D is ambiguous. This CDR3 spans 14 amino acids. Trimming took 5 bases from V and 5 from J, leaving 15 bases between them. Germline lookup yields CDR1 LNHDA and CDR2 SQIVND (reference sequence). CDR3 in amino acids: CASSPEGSTYGYTF. In nucleotides, the CDR3 is TGTGCCAGTAGTCCCGAAGGGTCAACTTATGGCTACACCTTC.

In its sample, this clonotype was seen many times. This sequence joins TRBV30 and TRBJ2-1; 9 bases are shared with TRBD1. J lost 7 bases, V lost 2 bases, and 15 bases had no gene match. The germline V gene has CDR1 GTSNPN and CDR2 SVGIG (reference sequence). This CDR3 has 17 amino acids. The CDR3 is CAWSKAGDRVLKNEQFF. The CDR3 coding sequence is TGTGCCTGGAGTAAAGCCGGGGACAGGGTATTAAAAAATGAGCAGTTCTTC.

There are many counts of this clonotype. The CDR3 DNA reads as TGTGCCAGCAGTCTCCAGACGCTTAGAGGCACCGGGGAGCTGTTTTTT. Amino acid sequence: CASSLQTLRGTGELFF. The chain carries TRBV27 and TRBJ2-2; D is unclear. The V end was cut by 5 bases, the J end by 4 bases, with 17 bases between. Germline V gene data show CDR1 as MNHEY and CDR2 as SMNVEV (reference sequence). The CDR3 covers 16 residues.

This clonotype was recorded at least ten times. The chain employs TRBV28 and TRBJ1-5; no definite D call. Trimming took off 6 bases at V and 5 bases at J, with 11 bases between the two ends. This CDR3 has 13 amino acids. Germline V gene data show CDR1 as MDHEN and CDR2 as SYDVKM. The CDR3 DNA reads as TGTGCCAGCAGGGGTTCGGGCTATCAGCCCCAGCATTTT. Translated: CASRGSGYQPQHF.

Points on this clonotype: The final CDR3 position lacks the conserved phenylalanine or tryptophan, pointing to a likely read error. The chain has TRBV5-4 and TRBJ1-6; D uncertain. The V end was cut by 2 bases, the J end by 0 bases, with 12 bases between. The length of the CDR3 is 17 residues. CDR1 and CDR2 from the germline V gene are SGHNT and YYREEE (reference sequence). As DNA, the CDR3 is TGTGCCAGCAGCTTACGCGGAGGCGGCTCCTATAATTCACCCCTCCACTCT. Its protein product is CASSLRGGGSYNSPLHS.

At least ten counts were recorded for this clonotype. Without the conserved terminal phenylalanine or tryptophan, this CDR3 likely stems from a read error. The chain couples TRBV10-3 to TRBJ2-7, with TRBD1 identical over 8 bases. Trimming at V came to 2 bases and at J to 8 bases, leaving 23 bases not matched to a gene. CDR3 length equals 19 residues. Per the germline V gene, CDR1 is ENHRY and CDR2 is SYGVKD. In DNA, the CDR3 is TGTGCCATCAGTGAGCCCTGGGACAGGACTGCCAAGTTAGGGGACAAGCAGTACTTG. Protein: CAISEPWDRTAKLGDKQYL.

This chain uses TRBV11-3 with TRBJ2-1; the D is unclear. The germline V and J ends were trimmed by 0 bases and 9 bases, with 9 bases remaining between them. CDR1 is SGHNT and CDR2 is YENEEA in the germline V gene. The CDR3 is made up of 13 amino acids. The CDR3, as DNA: TGTGCCAGCAGCTTAGATCCCGGCACTGAGCAGTTCTTC. Translating it yields CASSLDPGTEQFF.

There are many counts of this clonotype. V usage is TRBV20-1 and J usage is TRBJ2-7; D call uncertain. This CDR3 contains 12 residues. V lost 5 bases and J 1 base, leaving 9 bases between the germline ends. The germline gives CDR1 DFQATT, CDR2 SNEGSKA (reference sequence). CDR3 coding DNA: TGCAGTGCTCTACCCCGATCCTACGAGCAGTACTTC. Translated, it gives CSALPRSYEQYF.

This chain links TRBV29-1 with TRBJ2-7; D unresolved. Trimming took 2 bases from V and 3 from J, leaving 5 bases between them. The CDR3 is 11 amino acids. The germline V gene encodes CDR1 SQVTM and CDR2 ANQGSEA. The CDR3 loop reads CSVELSYEQYF. The CDR3 bases are TGCAGCGTTGAACTGAGCTACGAGCAGTACTTC.

The chain has TRBV29-1 and TRBJ2-7; 11 nucleotides align to TRBD2. CDR1 is SQVTM, CDR2 ANQGSEA, per germline. V lost 7 bases and J lost 6; bases outside the gene matches: 17. The CDR3 is made up of 16 amino acids. The CDR3 DNA reads TGCAGCGCCTCACTAGCGGGAGTGGCCTGGGGTGGCGAGCAGTACTTC. Translating gives CSASLAGVAWGGEQYF.

In its sample, this clonotype was seen many times. V is TRBV12-3 or TRBV12-4 and J is TRBJ2-1; D possibly corresponds to TRBD2 (6 bases). Trimming shortened V by 4 bases and J by 4 bases, and 14 bases separated the two germline ends. The CDR3 extends over 15 amino acids. CDR3 protein: CASSSPRDSYNEQFF. In nucleotides, the CDR3 is TGTGCCAGCAGTTCTCCGCGGGACTCATACAATGAGCAGTTCTTC.

This clonotype has a count of ten or more. The chain has TRBV5-4 and TRBJ1-1; 7 nucleotides align to TRBD1. Trimming took 4 bases from V and 2 from J; bases not matched to a gene: 5. Germline V gene sequence: CDR1 SGHNT, CDR2 YYREEE (reference sequence). The CDR3 covers 14 residues. CDR3 DNA: TGTGCCAGCAGCCTACAGGGGCCCAACACTGAAGCTTTCTTT. Its translation: CASSLQGPNTEAFF.

This clonotype occurred many times. The genes are TRBV11-2 and TRBJ2-7; 7 bases are shared with TRBD1. V lost 6 bases, J lost 4 bases, and 9 bases stayed unmatched. Germline CDR1 and CDR2: SGHAT and FQNNGV. This CDR3 region has 14 residues. CDR3 amino acids: CASRRTGATYEQYF. CDR3 bases: TGTGCCAGCAGACGAACAGGGGCTACGTACGAGCAGTACTTC.

This chain links TRBV12-3 or TRBV12-4 with TRBJ2-7; either TRBD1 or TRBD2 may fit D (6 bases each). This CDR3 is 13 amino acids long. Trimming took off 2 bases at V and 7 bases at J, with 12 bases between the two ends. The CDR3 nucleotides are TGTGCCAGCAGTTTAACGGGGGCTGGGGAGCAGTACTTC. Its protein product is CASSLTGAGEQYF.

The gene calls are TRBV5-4 and TRBJ2-3; D is undetermined. CDR1 and CDR2 from the germline V gene are SGHNT and YYREEE (reference sequence). V was shortened by 2 bases and J by 5 bases, with 6 bases between the two germline ends. This CDR3 region has 12 residues. The chain's CDR3 is CASSFGIDTQYF. The CDR3 DNA reads TGTGCCAGCAGCTTTGGGATAGATACGCAGTATTTT.